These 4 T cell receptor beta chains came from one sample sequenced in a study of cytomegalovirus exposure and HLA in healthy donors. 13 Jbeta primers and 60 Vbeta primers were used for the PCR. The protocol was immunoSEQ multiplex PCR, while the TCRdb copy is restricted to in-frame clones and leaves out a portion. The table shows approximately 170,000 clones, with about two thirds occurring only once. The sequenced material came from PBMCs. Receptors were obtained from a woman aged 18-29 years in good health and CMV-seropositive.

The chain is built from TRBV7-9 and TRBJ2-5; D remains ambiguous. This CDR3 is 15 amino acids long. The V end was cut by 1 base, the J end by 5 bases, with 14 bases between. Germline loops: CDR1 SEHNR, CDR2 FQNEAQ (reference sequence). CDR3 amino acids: CASSLGLSGSETQYF. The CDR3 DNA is TGTGCCAGCAGCTTAGGGCTTTCTGGTTCGGAGACCCAGTACTTC.

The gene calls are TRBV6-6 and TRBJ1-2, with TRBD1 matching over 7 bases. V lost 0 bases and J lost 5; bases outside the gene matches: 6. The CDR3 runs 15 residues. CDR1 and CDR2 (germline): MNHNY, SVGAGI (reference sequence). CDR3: CASSYSTGQVYGYTF. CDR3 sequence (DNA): TGTGCCAGCAGTTACTCGACAGGACAGGTTTATGGCTACACCTTC.

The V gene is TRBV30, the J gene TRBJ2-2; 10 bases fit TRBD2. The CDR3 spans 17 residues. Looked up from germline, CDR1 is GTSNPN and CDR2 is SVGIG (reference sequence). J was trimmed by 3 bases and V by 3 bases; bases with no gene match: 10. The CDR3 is CAWRRAGGPTHTGELFF. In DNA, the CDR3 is TGTGCCTGGAGGCGAGCGGGGGGGCCAACCCACACCGGGGAGCTGTTTTTT.

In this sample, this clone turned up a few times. The CDR3, as DNA: TGCGCCAGCAGCTCACAGCCGACTAGCGGGAGCACAGATACGCAGTATTTT. Translated: CASSSQPTSGSTDTQYF. The chain is built from TRBV5-1 and TRBJ2-3; TRBD2 aligns across 10 bases. This CDR3 comprises 17 residues. V was pared by 3 bases and J by 0 bases, with 7 bases of the junction left unmatched. Germline-derived CDR1 and CDR2 are SGHRS and YFSETQ.